The 13 T cell receptor beta chains below come from one sample, sequenced in a study of spatial heterogeneity in lung cancer. As for time point: sample taken at primary tumor resection. From tumor, nontumor lung or frozen PBMC, whole RNA was taken unsorted for sequencing. TCRdb recomputed calls from the 5' RACE reads with MiXCR, one row per CDR3 protein. This table has more than 5,500 distinct CDR3 sequences, roughly 6.4% appearing once. The sequencing here drew on PBMCs, taken at surgery. The receptors derive from a male donor with early-stage non-small cell lung cancer.

The sample holds many counts of this clonotype. With the library built for alpha chains, this beta chain is off target and its frequency is not meaningful. The chain joins TRBV20-1 to TRBJ2-5; D ambiguous. CDR1 is DFQATT and CDR2 is SNEGSKA in the germline V gene (reference sequence). The CDR3 contains 13 residues. Trimming took off 5 bases at V and 5 bases at J, with 15 bases between the two ends. CDR3 bases: TGCAGTGCTGAAAGGACGGCCCGGGAGACCCAGTACTTC. Its protein product is CSAERTARETQYF.

This clonotype is termed medium-sized. With the library built for alpha chains, this beta chain is off target and its frequency is not meaningful. The J gene is TRBJ2-5, the V gene TRBV24-1; tentative D call: TRBD2 (6 bases). The germline gives CDR1 KGHDR, CDR2 SFDVKD. The CDR3 spans 15 residues. V was shortened by 5 bases and J by 3 bases, with 15 bases between the two germline ends. The CDR3 protein is CATSGPGLGEETQYF. The CDR3 DNA reads as TGTGCCACCAGTGGGCCGGGACTTGGGGAAGAGACCCAGTACTTC.

Of note for this clonotype: The library was built for alpha chains, so this beta chain is an off-target read and its size means little. CDR3 nucleotides: TGCGCCAGCAGCTCCATCGGGGGGAGGGTCACCGGGGAGCTGTTTTTT. Translated, it gives CASSSIGGRVTGELFF. The V gene is TRBV4-3, the J gene TRBJ2-2; 7 nucleotides match TRBD2. The CDR3 is 16 amino acids. The J segment lost 4 bases and the V segment lost 5 bases, leaving 10 bases of the junction unmatched. Per the germline V gene, CDR1 is LGHNA and CDR2 is YSLEER.

In its sample, this clonotype was seen many times. This beta chain is a stray sequence in a library constructed for alpha chains; its clone size is not meaningful. The chain carries TRBV20-1 and TRBJ1-1; 8 bases are a match to TRBD1. The CDR3 contains 15 residues. With 0 bases clipped from V and 3 bases from J, the junction kept 6 bases outside the gene matches. CDR1 is DFQATT and CDR2 is SNEGSKA in the germline V gene (reference sequence). CDR3 in DNA: TGCAGTGCTAGAGATACGGACAGGGCTTACACTGAAGCTTTCTTT. Amino acid sequence: CSARDTDRAYTEAFF.

At least ten counts were recorded for this clonotype. This beta chain was picked up by a library intended for alpha chains and is off target, so its count carries little meaning. V is TRBV20-1 and J is TRBJ1-1; D may be TRBD1 (6 bases). This CDR3 has 16 residues. V lost 2 bases, J lost 6 bases, and 22 bases lay in between. Germline CDR1 DFQATT, CDR2 SNEGSKA (reference sequence). The CDR3 here is CSARTPLGQKISEAFF. The CDR3 nucleotides are TGCAGTGCTAGAACTCCGTTAGGACAGAAGATCTCTGAAGCTTTCTTT.

This clonotype was seen at least ten times. This beta chain is an off-target read within a library intended for alpha chains, so its frequency means little. J is TRBJ2-6 and V is TRBV30; D not certain. The CDR3 has 16 amino acids. Germline CDR1 reads GTSNPN; CDR2 reads SVGIG (reference sequence). The germline V and J ends were trimmed by 0 bases and 0 bases, with 9 bases remaining between them. CDR3 region: CAWSVGMGSGANVLTF. DNA for the CDR3: TGTGCCTGGAGTGTGGGGATGGGCTCTGGGGCCAACGTCCTGACTTTC.

At least ten counts were recorded for this clonotype. The library was built for alpha chains, so this beta chain is an off-target read and its size means little. The gene calls are TRBV20-1 and TRBJ1-6, with D maybe TRBD1 (5 bases). V gave up 5 bases and J gave up 7 bases, with 18 bases separating them. The CDR3 runs to 15 residues. CDR1 DFQATT and CDR2 SNEGSKA come from the germline V gene (reference sequence). The chain's CDR3 is CSAPRARGENSPLHF. CDR3 coding DNA: TGCAGTGCTCCCAGGGCGAGGGGCGAGAATTCACCCCTCCACTTT.

This clonotype was observed at least ten times. With the library built for alpha chains, this beta chain is off target and its frequency is not meaningful. The CDR3 region is CASSMGLAGNTGELFF. The CDR3 coding sequence is TGTGCCAGTAGTATGGGACTAGCGGGGAACACCGGGGAGCTGTTTTTT. The chain is built from TRBV19 and TRBJ2-2, with 12 bases aligning to TRBD2. Germline V gene lookup returns CDR1 LNHDA and CDR2 SQIVND (reference sequence). V shed 3 bases, J shed 1 base, and the junction held 0 bases outside the gene matches. CDR3 size: 16 residues.

This clonotype has ten or more counts. Since it is a stray read in a library aimed at alpha chains, this beta chain has a size that is not meaningful. V gene TRBV6-1 combines with J gene TRBJ1-1; a possible D gene is TRBD1 (6 bases). Germline CDR1 and CDR2: MNHNS and SASEGT. Deletions cut 6 bases from V and 4 bases from J, with 12 bases between. This CDR3 comprises 13 residues. CDR3 nucleotides: TGTGCCAGCAGCCGGACAGTCAGCACTGAAGCTTTCTTT. Translated, it gives CASSRTVSTEAFF.

This clonotype was seen at least ten times. Being off target in a library aimed at alpha chains, this beta chain has a size of little meaning. V is TRBV19 and J is TRBJ1-5; D unresolved. Germline V lookup: CDR1 LNHDA, CDR2 SQIVND (reference sequence). This CDR3 has 14 amino acids. Trimming shortened V by 3 bases and J by 2 bases, and 8 bases separated the two germline ends. CDR3 sequence reads: CASSIRPGNQPQHF. The CDR3 nucleotides read TGTGCCAGTAGTATTAGGCCAGGCAATCAGCCCCAGCATTTT.

This clonotype was recorded many times. With the library built for alpha chains, this beta chain is off target and its frequency is not meaningful. CDR3 DNA: TGCAGCGGACTGGACAGCCGATCCGGTGAAAAACTGTTTTTT. It translates to CSGLDSRSGEKLFF. This chain joins TRBV29-1 and TRBJ1-4, with D tentatively TRBD1 (6 bases). Germline CDR1 and CDR2: SQVTM and ANQGSEA. Trimming left V 7 bases short and J 7 bases short, with 19 bases between. The CDR3 loop spans 14 amino acids.

This clonotype was recorded many times. The library was designed around alpha chains, so this beta chain is a stray read whose abundance carries little weight. The chain couples TRBV20-1 to TRBJ2-7, with 8 bases aligning to TRBD2. V was pared by 0 bases and J by 4 bases, with 5 bases of the junction left unmatched. The CDR3 contains 14 residues. CDR1 and CDR2 from the germline V gene are DFQATT and SNEGSKA (reference sequence). The CDR3 nucleotides read TGCAGTGCTAGAGATCAGCGGGAGTCTTACGAGCAGTACTTC. The encoded protein is CSARDQRESYEQYF.

This clonotype was picked up many times. Being off target in a library aimed at alpha chains, this beta chain has a size of little meaning. The J gene is TRBJ2-1, the V gene TRBV11-3; no reliable D call. The CDR3 length is 14 residues. Per germline, CDR1 SGHNT and CDR2 YENEEA. The germline V and J ends were trimmed by 6 bases and 4 bases, with 13 bases remaining between them. This CDR3 reads CASSDPGRYNEQFF. CDR3 nucleotide sequence: TGTGCCAGCAGTGACCCAGGTCGGTACAATGAGCAGTTCTTC.